Following are 32 T cell receptor beta chains from one sample sequenced in a study of response to subunit inactivated influenza vaccine. TCRdb analysed the RT-PCR reads with MiXCR anew, one entry per CDR3 protein. The sample has hundreds of thousands of distinct CDR3 sequences, approximately 15% seen once; the top ten hold roughly 7.2%. Sequenced material: PBMCs from blood, taken less than 15 days before vaccination. These receptors all stem from a man aged 45-65 years who received an inactivated influenza vaccine.

A few counts support this clonotype. The chain links TRBV11-2 to TRBJ2-1, with D maybe TRBD1 (5 bases). CDR1 is SGHAT and CDR2 is FQNNGV in the germline V gene. The germline V and J ends were trimmed by 2 bases and 6 bases, with 8 bases remaining between them. CDR3 length equals 13 residues. CDR3 DNA sequence: TGTGCCAGCAGCTTATGGCAGGGCAATGAGCAGTTCTTC. This translates into CASSLWQGNEQFF.

This clonotype was recorded at least ten times. The chain combines TRBV7-2 with TRBJ2-1; 7 bases are a match to TRBD2. Germline CDR1 and CDR2: SGHTA and FQGNSA. The CDR3 loop spans 15 amino acids. Trimming cost V 2 bases and J 5 bases; bases outside gene matches: 6. In nucleotides, the CDR3 is TGTGCCAGCAGCTTACGGGTAGCGGGTAACAATGAGCAGTTCTTC. It yields the protein CASSLRVAGNNEQFF.

At least ten counts were recorded for this clonotype. The chain combines TRBV11-2 with TRBJ2-4, with no clear D. V was pared by 1 base and J by 1 base, with 2 bases between. CDR1 is SGHAT, CDR2 FQNNGV, per germline. The CDR3 extends over 13 amino acids. The CDR3 is CASSLGAKNIQYF. CDR3 DNA sequence: TGTGCCAGCAGCTTAGGGGCCAAAAACATTCAGTACTTC.

This clonotype was recorded a few times. CDR3 protein: CASSLSWADTQYF. In DNA form, the CDR3 reads TGTGCCAGCAGTTTATCGTGGGCAGATACGCAGTATTTT. The chain joins TRBV28 to TRBJ2-3; no firm D call. Germline CDR1 and CDR2: MDHEN and SYDVKM. V was pared by 1 base and J by 4 bases, with 6 bases between. This CDR3 contains 13 residues.

This clonotype was counted a few times. The V gene is TRBV20-1, the J gene TRBJ2-5; the match to TRBD2 covers 11 bases. With 1 base clipped from V and 2 bases from J, the junction kept 6 bases outside the gene matches. Germline values: CDR1 DFQATT, CDR2 SNEGSKA (reference sequence). The CDR3 runs 16 residues. DNA for the CDR3: TGCAGTGCTAGAGCGACTAGCGGGATTCAGCAAGAGACCCAGTACTTC. Translated: CSARATSGIQQETQYF.

V gene TRBV6-1 combines with J gene TRBJ2-7; TRBD1 matches 7 bases. The CDR3 is 15 amino acids. Germline CDR1 MNHNS, CDR2 SASEGT. V gave up 8 bases and J gave up 4 bases; unmatched junction bases: 14. CDR3 in DNA: TGTGCCAGCCGAAGGAACAGGGGTTCAGGGTACGAGCAGTACTTC. Encoded protein: CASRRNRGSGYEQYF.

This clonotype was seen just once. A much larger clone lies one base from this, so it may be a read error. The chain links TRBV4-2 to TRBJ2-3; 15 positions match TRBD2. Germline V gene sequence: CDR1 LGHNA, CDR2 YNFKEQ. The CDR3 is 17 residues long. CDR3 protein: CASRQEGTSGRLNTQYF. CDR3 sequence (DNA): TGTGCCAGCAGACAAGAAGGGACTAGCGGGAGGTTGAATACGCAGTATTTT.

The V and J genes are TRBV20-1 and TRBJ2-7; 7 bases agree with TRBD1. J lost 4 bases, V lost 4 bases, and 10 bases had no gene match. The CDR3 is 14 amino acids. The germline V gene encodes CDR1 DFQATT and CDR2 SNEGSKA (reference sequence). CDR3 DNA sequence: TGCAGTGCTATCACGCAGGGGGTTTCGTACGAGCAGTACTTC. This sequence encodes CSAITQGVSYEQYF.

This clonotype was seen ten or more times. The chain carries TRBV11-2 and TRBJ2-1, with 7 bases fitting TRBD1. The ends lost 5 bases at V and 0 bases at J; junction bases unmatched: 4. Germline V gene data show CDR1 as SGHAT and CDR2 as FQNNGV. CDR3 length: 15 amino acids. In nucleotides, the CDR3 is TGTGCCAGCAGCACTCGGGACAGCTCCTACAATGAGCAGTTCTTC. Translated, it gives CASSTRDSSYNEQFF.

V usage is TRBV11-3 and J usage is TRBJ1-1; possibly TRBD1 for D (5 bases). V gave up 5 bases and J gave up 3 bases, with 13 bases separating them. CDR3 length equals 14 residues. Per germline, CDR1 SGHNT and CDR2 YENEEA. In DNA, the CDR3 is TGTGCCAGCAGCAAGGCCCTGGGGGACACTGAAGCTTTCTTT. Amino acids: CASSKALGDTEAFF.

This clonotype was seen a few times. The chain has TRBV10-3 and TRBJ1-1; D possibly corresponds to TRBD1 (6 bases). V was pared by 4 bases and J by 2 bases, with 8 bases between. Germline-derived CDR1 and CDR2 are ENHRY and SYGVKD. The CDR3 has 13 residues. The CDR3 sequence is CAISGTDNTEAFF. The CDR3 DNA reads as TGTGCCATCAGTGGGACAGACAACACTGAAGCTTTCTTT.

In its sample, this clonotype was seen a few times. V gene TRBV7-9 combines with J gene TRBJ1-2, with TRBD1 identical over 9 bases. CDR3 length: 14 amino acids. V lost 3 bases to trimming and J lost 8 bases; unmatched junction nucleotides: 7. Germline lookup yields CDR1 SEHNR and CDR2 FQNEAQ (reference sequence). CDR3 DNA: TGTGCCAGCAGCTTTCGGGACAGGGCTTCGGGCTACACCTTC. It yields the protein CASSFRDRASGYTF.

This clonotype has more than one count but fewer than ten. The chain recombines TRBV4-1 with TRBJ2-3, with 7 bases that match TRBD1. CDR3 length: 16 residues. Germline-derived CDR1 and CDR2 are MGHRA and YSYEKL. Trimming removed 2 bases from V and 4 bases from J; junction bases left unmatched: 9. The DNA of the CDR3 is TGCGCCAGCAGCCAAAGATTTGGGACAGCCGCAGATACGCAGTATTTT. The encoded protein is CASSQRFGTAADTQYF.

This clonotype has at least ten counts. V gene TRBV28 combines with J gene TRBJ2-1, with D hard to call. Germline CDR1 is MDHEN and CDR2 is SYDVKM. V was shortened by 6 bases and J by 0 bases, with 9 bases between the two germline ends. CDR3 size: 14 residues. CDR3 sequence reads: CASRDSYSYNEQFF. In DNA form, the CDR3 reads TGTGCCAGCAGGGATAGCTACTCCTACAATGAGCAGTTCTTC.

The chain links TRBV5-1 to TRBJ2-3, with 7 bases aligning to TRBD2. Germline V gene data show CDR1 as SGHRS and CDR2 as YFSETQ. This CDR3 is 15 amino acids long. V lost 0 bases to trimming and J lost 5 bases; unmatched junction nucleotides: 6. The CDR3 loop is CASSLAQRGKDTQYF. The DNA for the CDR3 is TGCGCCAGCAGCTTGGCACAGCGGGGCAAAGATACGCAGTATTTT.

The chain uses TRBV20-1 and TRBJ2-1; TRBD2 is a possible D gene (6 bases). In germline, CDR1 is DFQATT, CDR2 SNEGSKA (reference sequence). V lost 1 base and J lost 11, with 9 bases in between. The CDR3 is 11 amino acids. Here the CDR3 DNA reads TGCAGTGCTAGAGGGGAGGCAAAGCAGTTCTTC. Translated, it gives CSARGEAKQFF.

This clonotype occurred a few times. CDR3 residues: CASSIDLQLGEQYF. CDR3 sequence (DNA): TGTGCCAGTAGTATAGACCTACAGCTTGGCGAGCAGTACTTC. This chain joins TRBV19 and TRBJ2-7; the D is unclear. The V end was cut by 0 bases, the J end by 6 bases, with 12 bases between. This CDR3 region has 14 residues. Germline lookup yields CDR1 LNHDA and CDR2 SQIVND (reference sequence).

This clonotype was seen a handful of times. The chain combines TRBV20-1 with TRBJ2-1, with D possibly being TRBD1 (5 bases). V shed 3 bases and J shed 7 bases, with 7 bases lying between them. From germline, CDR1 is DFQATT and CDR2 SNEGSKA (reference sequence). There are 11 residues in the CDR3. In nucleotides, the CDR3 is TGCAGTGCTAGTCAGGGAAATGAGCAGTTCTTC. Translating gives CSASQGNEQFF.

This chain joins TRBV5-5 and TRBJ2-7; 12 bases agree with TRBD1. This CDR3 is 13 amino acids long. The junction had 7 bases not matched to a gene; V was cut back by 9 bases and J by 6 bases. CDR1 is SGHKS and CDR2 is YYEKEE in the germline V gene (reference sequence). The CDR3, as DNA: TGTGCCACCGCCGGGACAGGGGGCGCCGAGCAGTACTTC. It specifies CATAGTGGAEQYF.

This clonotype was observed a few times. The rearrangement uses TRBV6-5 and TRBJ2-7; TRBD2 agrees at 8 bases. The CDR3 length is 15 residues. The V gene's germline CDR1 is MNHEY and CDR2 SVGAGI. With V trimmed by 2 bases and J by 6 bases, 9 bases remained unmatched. The CDR3 is CASSYLGGGHGEQYF. The CDR3 DNA is TGTGCCAGCAGTTACCTTGGCGGGGGGCACGGCGAGCAGTACTTC.

This clonotype showed up just a few times. The chain is built from TRBV6-1 and TRBJ1-2; TRBD1 might be the D (5 bases). V lost 9 bases, J lost 0 bases, and 14 bases lay in between. The germline gives CDR1 MNHNS, CDR2 SASEGT. CDR3 size: 14 residues. The CDR3 is CASGPDTTNYGYTF. For the CDR3, the DNA is TGTGCCAGTGGGCCGGACACAACTAACTATGGCTACACCTTC.

This clonotype has more than one count but fewer than ten. The J gene is TRBJ2-6, the V gene TRBV6-2 or TRBV6-3; TRBD1 agrees at 8 bases. Germline V gene sequence: CDR1 MNHEY, CDR2 SVGEGT. This CDR3 has 19 amino acids. V trimming: 5 bases; J trimming: 1 base; junction bases outside the gene matches: 13. Here the CDR3 reads CASSTGQVTPWSGANVLTF. The CDR3, as DNA: TGTGCCAGCAGTACGGGACAGGTAACCCCCTGGTCTGGGGCCAACGTCCTGACTTTC.

This clonotype was found a few times. The chain employs TRBV28 and TRBJ2-1; D perhaps matches TRBD2 (5 bases). Germline V lookup: CDR1 MDHEN, CDR2 SYDVKM. The V end lost 5 bases, the J end lost 10 bases, and 15 bases lay between the germline ends. The CDR3 runs 13 residues. The CDR3 loop is CASSRPREGEQFF. CDR3 DNA sequence: TGTGCCAGCAGTCGACCCAGAGAGGGCGAGCAGTTCTTC.

The gene calls are TRBV12-3 or TRBV12-4 and TRBJ2-7; the D is unclear. V lost 2 bases to trimming and J lost 4 bases, with 6 bases between them. This CDR3 comprises 12 residues. CDR3 in DNA: TGTGCCAGCAGTTTAATGCGATACGAGCAGTACTTC. The encoded protein is CASSLMRYEQYF.

V is TRBV7-3 and J is TRBJ2-1; D remains unclear. Trimming took 1 base from V and 6 from J, leaving 7 bases between them. The germline V gene has CDR1 SGHTA and CDR2 FQGTGA. CDR3 size: 13 residues. The CDR3 coding sequence is TGTGCCAGCAGCTTAAATTTGGCCAATGAGCAGTTCTTC. Protein product: CASSLNLANEQFF. The variable domain in full, with the rest retrieved from reference TRBV7-3 and TRBJ2-1, is GAGVSQTPSNKVTEKGKYVELRCDPISGHTALYWYRQSLGQGPEFLIYFQGTGAADDSGLPNDRFFAVRPEGSVSTLKIQRTERGDSAVYLCASSLNLANEQFFGPGTRLTVL.

The sample holds many counts of this clonotype. The gene calls are TRBV29-1 and TRBJ1-2, with D tentatively TRBD1 (6 bases). Germline V gene lookup returns CDR1 SQVTM and CDR2 ANQGSEA. The CDR3 is 13 amino acids. The CDR3 DNA is TGCAGTTCCACCCAGGGGAAGAACTATGGCTACACCTTC. Protein sequence: CSSTQGKNYGYTF.

The chain uses TRBV12-3 or TRBV12-4 and TRBJ1-4, with 7 bases aligning to TRBD1. This CDR3 spans 16 amino acids. The V segment lost 1 base and the J segment 7 bases; nucleotides outside the gene matches: 9. The CDR3 nucleotides read TGTGCCAGCAGTTTAGAATTTTCAGGGGGTGGTGAAAAACTGTTTTTT. It translates to CASSLEFSGGGEKLFF.

This clonotype was seen more than once but under ten times. The genes are TRBV29-1 and TRBJ1-1, with D possibly TRBD1 on 6 matching bases. V was pared by 3 bases and J by 1 base, with 9 bases between. This CDR3 has 13 amino acids. Germline values: CDR1 SQVTM, CDR2 ANQGSEA. CDR3 region: CSVEHRENTEAFF. CDR3 bases: TGCAGCGTTGAGCACAGGGAGAACACTGAAGCTTTCTTT.

This clonotype was seen at least ten times. This sequence joins TRBV6-5 and TRBJ2-1; no clear D gene. Germline V lookup: CDR1 MNHEY, CDR2 SVGAGI. This CDR3 comprises 14 residues. V lost 0 bases and J 1 base, leaving 4 bases between the germline ends. This CDR3 is CASSYSGSYNEQFF. In DNA, the CDR3 is TGTGCCAGCAGTTACTCGGGGTCCTACAATGAGCAGTTCTTC.

The CDR3 protein is CASSLERKETQYF. For the CDR3, the DNA is TGTGCCAGCAGCTTAGAGAGAAAAGAGACCCAGTACTTC. V gene TRBV7-2 combines with J gene TRBJ2-5; D gene uncertain. V was clipped by 1 base and J by 3 bases, with 6 bases between them. This CDR3 contains 13 residues. CDR1 is SGHTA, CDR2 FQGNSA, per germline.

This chain joins TRBV12-3 or TRBV12-4 and TRBJ1-4; a weak D match, TRBD1 (5 bases). This CDR3 is 15 amino acids long. V lost 2 bases to trimming and J lost 7 bases, with 14 bases between them. CDR3 sequence: CASSLNRGVVEKLFF. The DNA for the CDR3 is TGTGCCAGCAGTTTAAATAGGGGAGTAGTTGAAAAACTGTTTTTT.

The table lists this clonotype with a few counts. This rearrangement joins TRBV4-2 to TRBJ1-3; no clear D. V was trimmed by 0 bases and J by 2 bases, leaving 5 bases between them. The germline V gene has CDR1 LGHNA and CDR2 YNFKEQ. The CDR3 is 14 amino acids. The CDR3 coding sequence is TGTGCCAGCAGCCAAGAGGTAACTGGAAACACCATATATTTT. As protein: CASSQEVTGNTIYF.